The 12 T cell receptor beta chains presented below share a single source sample, sequenced in a study of shared clonotypes between healthy human individuals. Libraries were prepared by immunoSEQ multiplex PCR; TCRdb keeps only in-frame clonotypes and omits some of them. The table records roughly 2 million clones, around 95% of them present only once. The sample was naive CD4+ T cells sorted from blood. Documented subset: CD45RA+ positively selected. All receptors come from a young man in good health.

The V call is TRBV6-6, the J call TRBJ2-7; no definite D call. This CDR3 contains 14 residues. Looked up from germline, CDR1 is MNHNY and CDR2 is SVGAGI (reference sequence). Trimming took 6 bases from V and 2 from J, leaving 14 bases between them. In nucleotides, the CDR3 is TGTGCCAGCAGGGCGTTGAACCTGGCCTACGAGCAGTACTTC. Protein sequence: CASRALNLAYEQYF.

This chain links TRBV4-2 with TRBJ2-4, with 12 bases fitting TRBD2. The V and J ends lost 4 bases and 2 bases, in that order; junction bases with no gene match: 18. The CDR3 loop spans 21 amino acids. From germline, CDR1 is LGHNA and CDR2 YNFKEQ. The CDR3, as DNA: TGTGCCAGCAGCCTCCAGGAAGCCCTTAGGCTAGCGGGGGGGCCCAAAAACATTCAGTACTTC. It codes for CASSLQEALRLAGGPKNIQYF.

This chain links TRBV5-4 with TRBJ1-1; no reliable D call. V lost 3 bases, J lost 4 bases, and 16 bases lay in between. This CDR3 spans 15 amino acids. Germline-derived CDR1 and CDR2 are SGHNT and YYREEE (reference sequence). The CDR3 nucleotides are TGTGCCAGCAGCTCGGGCCGGGAGGGTGGCACTGAAGCTTTCTTT. Translated, it gives CASSSGREGGTEAFF.

The rearrangement uses TRBV14 and TRBJ2-7; 7 nucleotides agree with TRBD2. CDR3 length: 15 amino acids. Germline-derived CDR1 and CDR2 are SGHDN and FVKESK. V was clipped by 1 base and J by 0 bases; unmatched bases: 3. The chain's CDR3 is CASSQVTGGSYEQYF. CDR3 nucleotides: TGTGCCAGCAGCCAAGTGACGGGAGGCTCCTACGAGCAGTACTTC.

V gene TRBV5-1 combines with J gene TRBJ2-7; TRBD1 matches at 10 bases. The CDR3 has 15 amino acids. V shed 4 bases and J 4 bases; nucleotides not matched to a gene: 8. Germline V gives CDR1 SGHRS, CDR2 YFSETQ. The CDR3 reads CASSGGQGVGYEQYF. The CDR3 DNA follows: TGCGCCAGCAGCGGCGGACAGGGGGTCGGATACGAGCAGTACTTC.

The chain combines TRBV5-1 with TRBJ1-4; D might be TRBD1 (5 bases). The CDR3 spans 16 residues. V lost 4 bases, J lost 9 bases, and 22 bases lay in between. From germline, CDR1 is SGHRS and CDR2 YFSETQ. The CDR3 is CASSMRGNDPFQKLFF. Written as DNA, the CDR3 is TGCGCCAGCAGCATGAGGGGAAACGATCCTTTCCAAAAACTGTTTTTT.

This chain connects TRBV2 to TRBJ1-2; D perhaps matches TRBD1 (6 bases). This CDR3 is 14 amino acids long. The V end was cut by 2 bases, the J end by 2 bases, with 9 bases between. Germline V gene sequence: CDR1 SNHLY, CDR2 FYNNEI. CDR3 loop: CASSEQGLNYGYTF. The CDR3, as DNA: TGTGCCAGCAGTGAACAGGGGCTAAACTATGGCTACACCTTC.

The chain has TRBV5-8 and TRBJ2-3; 9 bases match TRBD2. CDR3 length equals 15 residues. Germline CDR1 is SGHTS and CDR2 is YDEGEE. The J segment lost 0 bases and the V segment lost 3 bases, leaving 2 bases of the junction unmatched. The CDR3 spells CASSSSGVSTDTQYF. The CDR3 coding sequence is TGTGCCAGCAGCTCTAGCGGGGTTAGCACAGATACGCAGTATTTT.

J is TRBJ1-6 and V is TRBV5-6, with D unresolved. The V gene lost 1 base and the J gene lost 0 bases, with 14 bases spanning the gap. From germline, CDR1 is SGHDT and CDR2 YYEEEE. The CDR3 has 18 residues. The CDR3 here is CASSLTFQGSSYNSPLHF. The CDR3 nucleotides are TGTGCCAGCAGCTTGACATTCCAAGGGAGCTCCTATAATTCACCCCTCCACTTT.

The chain is built from TRBV2 and TRBJ2-3; TRBD2 aligns across 7 bases. The CDR3 runs 16 residues. V was pared by 7 bases and J by 3 bases, with 13 bases of the junction left unmatched. Germline V gene sequence: CDR1 SNHLY, CDR2 FYNNEI. This CDR3 is CASTEGRRRGTDTQYF. The CDR3 DNA is TGTGCCAGCACCGAAGGGCGGCGGCGGGGGACAGATACGCAGTATTTT.

The CDR3 is CASNSQGGGYGYTF. Here the CDR3 DNA reads TGTGCCAGCAATAGTCAGGGAGGCGGCTATGGCTACACCTTC. V usage is TRBV6-1 and J usage is TRBJ1-2; TRBD1 is a possible D gene (5 bases). The CDR3 has 14 residues. CDR1 and CDR2 from the germline V gene are MNHNS and SASEGT. Trimming shortened V by 7 bases and J by 4 bases, and 16 bases separated the two germline ends.

J is TRBJ2-3 and V is TRBV11-2; possibly TRBD1 for D (5 bases). The CDR3 spans 15 residues. V dropped 2 bases and J dropped 1 base, with 10 bases sitting between them. Germline CDR1 and CDR2: SGHAT and FQNNGV. CDR3 sequence reads: CASSLRGDGTDTQYF. CDR3 in DNA: TGTGCCAGCAGCTTAAGGGGTGACGGCACAGATACGCAGTATTTT.